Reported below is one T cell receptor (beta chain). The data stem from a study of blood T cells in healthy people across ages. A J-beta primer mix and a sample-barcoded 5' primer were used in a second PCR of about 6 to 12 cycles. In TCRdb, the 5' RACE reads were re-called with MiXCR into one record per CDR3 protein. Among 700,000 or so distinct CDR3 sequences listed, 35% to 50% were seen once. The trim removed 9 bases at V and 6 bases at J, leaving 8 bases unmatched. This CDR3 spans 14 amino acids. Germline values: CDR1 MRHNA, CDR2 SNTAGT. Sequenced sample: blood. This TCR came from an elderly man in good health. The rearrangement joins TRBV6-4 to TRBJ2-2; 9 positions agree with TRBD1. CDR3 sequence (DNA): TGTGCCAGTCAACAGGGGGCATTGGCCGGGGAGCTGTTTTTT. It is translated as CASQQGALAGELFF.